The sequence of this TCR beta chain was determined in a study of T cell responses to AZD1222 COVID-19 vaccine (TCRdb year 2021). Broadly, across the study: Because spike-specific TCR depth and breadth did not differ between the two schedules, AZD1222 recipients who got a second dose at roughly 4 weeks were pooled with those who got a second dose at roughly 12 weeks. A total of under 250 trial participants underwent TCR sequencing, of whom about 210 had received two doses of AZD1222 and approximately 26 had received two doses of the MenACWY control vaccine. Trial participants were enrolled by age into subgroups of 18-55, 56-69 and 70-plus years, and about 150, 27 and 61 TCR-sequenced participants, respectively, were included in these subgroups. The investigation overall reported the following: The 56-69-year group was small, and its depth increase did not reach significance, likely because of low power. Because no day 14 peak-response samples were available, repertoires were characterized only after the peak T cell response. A significant rise in spike-specific TCR breadth and depth was observed after two AZD1222 doses relative to day 0 and relative to MenACWY recipients. Conclusions about previously exposed vaccinees were limited because only six AZD1222 recipients were SARS-CoV-2 seropositive at baseline. Reportedly, almost half of the unique spike-specific TCRs recognized epitopes lying outside the regions that are mutated in the B.1.351 and B.1.1.7 variants. Vaccine-associated CD4 TCRs spanned the whole spike protein, with dominant responses in regions 160-218 and 743-854. Most participants were white British and females outnumbered males, and the authors suggested that clonal diversity may have been underestimated.

To note about this clone: This receptor's antigen is unknown. Per-base quality was not reported, and no clone a single base away is much larger than it.

The CDR3 regions of human TCRbeta chains were analyzed by immunosequencing. In the source study's methods: Repertoire TCRs were checked for matches against a reference library of SARS-CoV-2-specific TCRs that had been generated using the MIRA antigen-specificity platform. Breadth was defined as the fraction of unique TCRs that were SARS-CoV-2-associated, and depth was defined as the fraction of total T cells that were SARS-CoV-2-associated. Using the MIRA data, each spike-specific TCR was mapped to the spike region that the TCR reacts to and placed in a CD4 or CD8 class. Log10-transformed breadth and depth values were compared by one-way ANOVA with Sidak's multiple comparisons tests. TCRdb took over this immuneACCESS table, retaining in-frame rearrangements with V and J assigned. Such tables are incomplete; in checked studies, under half of the missing clones stem from an unresolved V gene, and the remainder is unexplained. V, J and clone size were drawn from that table, and D and trimming were deduced from the DNA. This sample comprises around 250,000 clones, just over 90% of them detected only once. In total, the top ten clones hold roughly 0.5% of the sample.

The sample's time point label, in plain terms: baseline before first vaccination. Vaccinee samples came from UK trials COV001 and COV002, including a single-blind randomized controlled phase 2/3 trial of AZD1222 (ChAdOx1 nCoV-19) in healthy adults. For TCRbeta chain sequencing, PBMC samples from trial participants were taken at day 0 and at day 28 after the second dose. The TCR originated in an adult in good health. Specimen: peripheral blood, collected on day 0 of AZD1222 vaccination.

In nucleotide form, the sequence is TGTGCCAGCCCCTCGTCGGGGCCGCTAATCTATGGCTACACCTTC. Translation gives CASPSSGPLIYGYTF. This receptor chain uses TRBV28 and TRBJ1-2, with TRBD1 perhaps the D gene, on 5 matching bases. V is pared back by 8 bases and J by 4 bases, with 20 bases lying between the germline termini. The germline V gene yields MDHEN for CDR1 and SYDVKM for CDR2. The CDR3 runs 15 amino acids, cysteine and phenylalanine included. This entry keeps only the CDR3 DNA: 45 bases, framed from base 1.